Below are 31 T cell receptor beta chains sequenced from a single sample in a study of T cells in Graves' hyperthyroidism and ophthalmopathy. RNA transcripts provided the source from which TCR beta CDR3 regions were amplified. HTBI primers drove first-round RT-PCR of the TCR CDR3. One entry per CDR3 protein results from TCRdb running MiXCR on the multiplex PCR reads. Here the sample spans more than 550,000 distinct CDR3 sequences, 15% to 20% being singletons. Sequences were obtained from blood. The source is a man aged 50 to 59 with Graves' hyperthyroidism.

In its sample, this clonotype was seen a few times. The genes are TRBV12-3 or TRBV12-4 and TRBJ2-7; TRBD2 matches at 7 bases. CDR3 size: 14 residues. J gave up 2 bases and V 8 bases, and 9 bases lay outside the gene matches. The DNA of the CDR3 is TGTGCCAGCGCAAGGGACTACGGCCCCTACGAGCAGTACTTC. It specifies CASARDYGPYEQYF.

This clonotype showed up many times. V is TRBV20-1 and J is TRBJ2-5, with D possibly called TRBD1 or TRBD2 (5 bases each). This CDR3 contains 16 residues. Germline CDR1 and CDR2: DFQATT and SNEGSKA (reference sequence). Here the CDR3 reads CSPRDGAKAYQETQYF. CDR3 DNA sequence: TGCAGCCCTAGGGACGGCGCAAAGGCGTACCAAGAGACCCAGTACTTC.

The chain is built from TRBV7-9 and TRBJ2-1; 11 bases agree with TRBD2. The V gene end was trimmed by 7 bases and the J gene end by 2 bases; junction bases not matched to a gene: 4. This CDR3 is built from 15 residues. Germline values: CDR1 SEHNR, CDR2 FQNEAQ (reference sequence). DNA for the CDR3: TGTGCCAGCATAGGACTAGCGGGCACCTACAATGAGCAGTTCTTC. This translates into CASIGLAGTYNEQFF. Using reference TRBV7-9 and TRBJ2-1 for the parts outside the CDR3, the full variable domain is DTGVSQNPRHKITKRGQNVTFRCDPISEHNRLYWYRQTLGQGPEFLTYFQNEAQLEKSRLLSDRFSAERPKGSFSTLEIQRTEQGDSAMYLCASIGLAGTYNEQFFGPGTRLTVL.

There are a few counts of this clonotype. The V call is TRBV27, the J call TRBJ1-4; 7 nucleotides align to TRBD1. This CDR3 is 15 amino acids long. V trimming: 1 base; J trimming: 5 bases; junction bases outside the gene matches: 4. The V gene's germline CDR1 is MNHEY and CDR2 SMNVEV (reference sequence). Written as DNA, the CDR3 is TGTGCCAGCAGTTTATACGGGACAGCAAATGAAAAACTGTTTTTT. Its protein product is CASSLYGTANEKLFF.

This clonotype has a count of ten or more. A read error may produce the germline difference seen at one junction end. The chain combines TRBV7-9 with TRBJ1-1; D not resolved. The CDR3 spans 14 residues. Germline V gene sequence: CDR1 SEHNR, CDR2 FQNEAQ (reference sequence). The CDR3 DNA reads TGTGCCAGCAGTTTAGCGCTGAGGAACACTGAAGCTTTCTTT. This sequence encodes CASSLALRNTEAFF.

This clonotype was seen ten or more times. The rearrangement links TRBV27 to TRBJ2-1; D may be TRBD2 (6 bases). Germline loops: CDR1 MNHEY, CDR2 SMNVEV (reference sequence). The V end was cut by 2 bases, the J end by 1 base, with 9 bases between. The CDR3 contains 15 residues. CDR3 coding DNA: TGTGCCAGCAGTTTAGGCCGGGAGTCCTACAATGAGCAGTTCTTC. Protein product: CASSLGRESYNEQFF.

This clonotype was seen many times. V gene TRBV18 combines with J gene TRBJ2-1; D is ambiguous. Trimming left V 2 bases short and J 7 bases short, with 12 bases between. Germline assignment: CDR1 KGHSH and CDR2 LQKENI. This CDR3 contains 14 residues. CDR3 coding DNA: TGTGCCAGCTCACCAAACCGAAATTCAAATGAGCAGTTCTTC. Its protein product is CASSPNRNSNEQFF. Based on the CDR3 plus reference TRBV18 and TRBJ2-1, the full variable domain is NAGVMQNPRHLVRRRGQEARLRCSPMKGHSHVYWYRQLPEEGLKFMVYLQKENIIDESGMPKERFSAEFPKEGPSILRIQQVVRGDSAAYFCASSPNRNSNEQFFGPGTRLTVL.

In this sample, this clonotype turned up many times. The V call is TRBV3-1, the J call TRBJ2-7; TRBD1 matches 7 bases. This CDR3 spans 13 amino acids. Per germline, CDR1 LGHDT and CDR2 YNNKEL (reference sequence). With 8 bases clipped from V and 2 bases from J, the junction kept 6 bases outside the gene matches. As DNA, the CDR3 is TGTGCCAGCCGGGACAGCCTCGCCTACGAGCAGTACTTC. As protein: CASRDSLAYEQYF.

The rearrangement uses TRBV20-1 and TRBJ2-7; D not certain. The V gene lost 6 bases and the J gene lost 0 bases, with 15 bases spanning the gap. The CDR3 runs 14 residues. Looked up from germline, CDR1 is DFQATT and CDR2 is SNEGSKA (reference sequence). The CDR3 loop reads CSAVIPPYSYEQYF. The CDR3 DNA follows: TGCAGTGCCGTCATCCCGCCCTACTCCTACGAGCAGTACTTC.

This clonotype was seen at least ten times. V is TRBV28 and J is TRBJ1-1; maybe TRBD1 (6 bases). The germline V and J ends were trimmed by 3 bases and 5 bases, with 13 bases remaining between them. Germline CDR1 and CDR2: MDHEN and SYDVKM. The CDR3 has 14 amino acids. Here the CDR3 DNA reads TGTGCCAGCAGTTTTCTTACAGGGCAGACTGAAGCTTTCTTT. Protein sequence: CASSFLTGQTEAFF.

This clonotype was picked up many times. The CDR3 reads CASTRRTYGEQFF. In DNA, the CDR3 is TGTGCCAGCACCAGACGGACTTATGGAGAGCAGTTCTTC. The chain couples TRBV11-2 to TRBJ2-1, with D tentatively TRBD2 (5 bases). Germline loops: CDR1 SGHAT, CDR2 FQNNGV. The germline V and J ends were trimmed by 7 bases and 10 bases, with 17 bases remaining between them. CDR3 size: 13 residues.

This chain connects TRBV9 to TRBJ2-3, with 9 bases lining up with TRBD2. CDR1 and CDR2 from the germline V gene are SGDLS and YYNGEE. The CDR3 covers 16 residues. The V segment lost 0 bases and the J segment 0 bases; nucleotides outside the gene matches: 2. The chain's CDR3 is CASSVGLAESTDTQYF. CDR3 DNA: TGTGCCAGCAGCGTAGGACTAGCGGAAAGCACAGATACGCAGTATTTT.

This clonotype was recorded many times. V gene TRBV28 combines with J gene TRBJ2-7, with D possibly TRBD1 on 6 matching bases. The CDR3 is made up of 16 amino acids. The germline V gene has CDR1 MDHEN and CDR2 SYDVKM. V lost 2 bases to trimming and J lost 3 bases, with 17 bases between them. CDR3 amino acids: CASSLNGQPAFYEQYF. The CDR3, as DNA: TGTGCCAGCAGTTTAAATGGACAGCCGGCCTTCTACGAGCAGTACTTC.

There are a few counts of this clonotype. A read error is possible here, since a much larger clone lies one base away. The chain uses TRBV27 and TRBJ2-7; 8 nucleotides agree with TRBD2. This CDR3 is 14 amino acids long. Per germline, CDR1 MNHEY and CDR2 SMNVEV (reference sequence). The CDR3 DNA reads as TGTGCCGGCAGTGCGGGAGGAATTTTATACGAGCAGTACTTC. Its translation: CAGSAGGILYEQYF.

The chain carries TRBV19 and TRBJ1-2; D gene unclear. Germline values: CDR1 LNHDA, CDR2 SQIVND (reference sequence). Trimming pared 5 bases from V and 4 bases from J, leaving 11 bases between. The CDR3 totals 13 residues. CDR3 protein: CASSSGVSYGYTF. The CDR3 DNA reads as TGTGCCAGTAGTTCCGGGGTCTCCTATGGCTACACCTTC.

This clonotype was recorded a few times. At one end the junction does not follow the germline gene, possibly because of a read error. The chain uses TRBV5-1 and TRBJ1-1; D possibly corresponds to TRBD1 (6 bases). Germline CDR1 SGHRS, CDR2 YFSETQ. This CDR3 comprises 16 residues. The CDR3 is CASSLEAGTGDTEASF. As DNA, the CDR3 is TGCGCCAGCAGCTTGGAAGCGGGGACGGGGGACACTGAAGCTTCCTTT. Filled out from reference TRBV5-1 and TRBJ1-1, the complete variable domain reads KAGVTQTPRYLIKTRGQQVTLSCSPISGHRSVSWYQQTPGQGLQFLFEYFSETQRNKGNFPGRFSGRQFSNSRSEMNVSTLELGDSALYLCASSLEAGTGDTEASFGQGTRLTVV.

In nucleotides, the CDR3 is TGTGCCAGCTCACCCGGACAGGTTGCAGATACGCAGTATTTT. This sequence encodes CASSPGQVADTQYF. The chain carries TRBV18 and TRBJ2-3, with TRBD1 matching over 7 bases. The germline gives CDR1 KGHSH, CDR2 LQKENI. V was clipped by 3 bases and J by 4 bases; unmatched bases: 4. The CDR3 spans 14 residues.

This sequence joins TRBV20-1 and TRBJ2-2; D unclear. The CDR3 length is 13 residues. Looked up from germline, CDR1 is DFQATT and CDR2 is SNEGSKA (reference sequence). V was clipped by 1 base and J by 1 base, with 4 bases between them. The CDR3 sequence is CSARGGNTGELFF. The CDR3 DNA sequence: TGCAGTGCTAGAGGTGGGAACACCGGGGAGCTGTTTTTT.

This clonotype was seen many times. V gene TRBV12-3 or TRBV12-4 combines with J gene TRBJ2-7, with a tentative D call TRBD1 (5 bases). The CDR3 totals 14 residues. Between the trimmed V and J ends, which lost 5 bases and 2 bases, there was a span of 13 bases. This chain's CDR3 is CASSLDSGTYEQYF. The CDR3 nucleotides are TGTGCCAGCAGTCTAGACTCAGGGACCTACGAGCAGTACTTC.

The V call is TRBV6-5, the J call TRBJ2-5; a possible D gene is TRBD2 (5 bases). The V gene lost 1 base and the J gene lost 3 bases, with 12 bases spanning the gap. The germline V gene encodes CDR1 MNHEY and CDR2 SVGAGI. The CDR3 is 15 residues long. In DNA, the CDR3 is TGTGCCAGCAGTTACTTCTTAGTGGAGGAAGAGACCCAGTACTTC. Amino acid sequence: CASSYFLVEEETQYF.

J is TRBJ2-1 and V is TRBV30; D might be TRBD2 (6 bases). In germline, CDR1 is GTSNPN, CDR2 SVGIG (reference sequence). V shed 2 bases and J shed 6 bases, with 20 bases lying between them. The CDR3 consists of 16 residues. DNA for the CDR3: TGTGCCTGGAGTTGGGAGGAGTCCTCCTACCCCAATGAGCAGTTCTTC. Encoded protein: CAWSWEESSYPNEQFF.

The genes are TRBV2 and TRBJ2-7; 7 positions match TRBD2. The CDR3 contains 13 residues. The V gene's germline CDR1 is SNHLY and CDR2 FYNNEI. Unmatched junction bases numbered 7, after V lost 8 bases and J lost 3 bases. The chain's CDR3 is CASGGPSGYEQYF. DNA of the CDR3: TGTGCCAGCGGCGGGCCTAGCGGCTACGAGCAGTACTTC.

The table lists this clonotype with many counts. V gene TRBV28 combines with J gene TRBJ1-1; D may be TRBD1 (5 bases). Deletions cut 6 bases from V and 10 bases from J, with 15 bases between. The CDR3 is made up of 12 amino acids. Per the germline V gene, CDR1 is MDHEN and CDR2 is SYDVKM. The CDR3 DNA reads TGTGCCAGCAGCTTGGACATAGCCCCAGCTTTCTTT. Amino acids: CASSLDIAPAFF.

This rearrangement joins TRBV10-3 to TRBJ2-3; 7 bases agree with TRBD2. Germline CDR1 and CDR2: ENHRY and SYGVKD. The CDR3 sequence is 17 residues long. Trimming at V came to 4 bases and at J to 5 bases, leaving 15 bases not matched to a gene. The CDR3 loop is CAISVVGGAGKGDTQYF. CDR3 bases: TGTGCCATCAGTGTGGTGGGAGGAGCGGGAAAGGGAGATACGCAGTATTTT.

A word on this clonotype: This may come from a read error, since a much larger clone is one base off. V usage is TRBV11-3 and J usage is TRBJ2-1; a possible D gene is TRBD1 (6 bases). The V end lost 4 bases, the J end lost 0 bases, and 13 bases lay between the germline ends. Germline V lookup: CDR1 SGHNT, CDR2 YENEEA. The length of the CDR3 is 16 residues. As DNA, the CDR3 is TGTGCCAGCAGCTACCAGGGGCCGAGCTCCTACAATGAGCAGTTCTTC. Translating gives CASSYQGPSSYNEQFF.

In the case of this clonotype: A much larger clone differs from this one at a single base, so this may be a read error. The chain joins TRBV5-5 to TRBJ2-7; 7 bases align to TRBD1. Germline V lookup: CDR1 SGHKS, CDR2 YYEKEE (reference sequence). The trim removed 4 bases at V and 3 bases at J, leaving 7 bases unmatched. This CDR3 is built from 14 residues. The CDR3 spells CASSPQGTVYEQYF. The CDR3 DNA sequence: TGTGCCAGCAGCCCCCAGGGGACAGTCTACGAGCAGTACTTC.

As to this clonotype: Because it lacks the conserved phenylalanine or tryptophan at the end, this CDR3 is likely a read error. The chain joins TRBV28 to TRBJ2-7; 9 bases are shared with TRBD2. This CDR3 has 18 residues. CDR1 and CDR2 (germline): MDHEN, SYDVKM. V was pared by 7 bases and J by 3 bases, with 19 bases of the junction left unmatched. The chain's CDR3 is CASKIAGVLRSPRYEQYS. The CDR3 DNA reads as TGTGCCAGCAAGATAGCGGGAGTTCTCCGATCCCCCCGCTACGAGCAGTACTCC.

This clonotype appeared many times. The chain has TRBV7-8 and TRBJ2-1; 12 bases map to TRBD2. V shed 2 bases, J shed 9 bases, and the junction held 8 bases outside the gene matches. The CDR3 consists of 16 residues. From germline, CDR1 is SGHVS and CDR2 FQNEAQ. Here the CDR3 reads CASSLTRLAGVTEQFF. For the CDR3, the DNA is TGTGCCAGCAGCTTAACCCGACTAGCGGGAGTAACTGAGCAGTTCTTC.

In this sample, this clonotype turned up many times. The chain couples TRBV15 to TRBJ2-1; no clear D. CDR3 size: 13 residues. Germline V gene data show CDR1 as LNHNV and CDR2 as YYDKDF (reference sequence). V lost 0 bases to trimming and J lost 3 bases, with 3 bases between them. In DNA form, the CDR3 reads TGTGCCACCAGCAGAGAGGGCTACAATGAGCAGTTCTTC. The encoded protein is CATSREGYNEQFF.

This clonotype was counted ten times or more. This chain links TRBV5-1 with TRBJ2-1; D unresolved. CDR1 SGHRS and CDR2 YFSETQ come from the germline V gene. V was pared by 0 bases and J by 5 bases, with 15 bases between. CDR3 length equals 16 residues. Written as DNA, the CDR3 is TGCGCCAGCAGCTTGGGTCCCAGTGGGGTTGACAATGAGCAGTTCTTC. It specifies CASSLGPSGVDNEQFF.

A few counts support this clonotype. This chain uses TRBV19 with TRBJ2-2; D unresolved. The V gene lost 7 bases and the J gene lost 5 bases, with 17 bases spanning the gap. The CDR3 is made up of 15 amino acids. Germline V lookup: CDR1 LNHDA, CDR2 SQIVND (reference sequence). The CDR3 reads CASTLRRERTGELFF. The CDR3, as DNA: TGTGCCAGTACCCTGCGGAGAGAAAGGACCGGGGAGCTGTTTTTT.